Listed below are T cell receptor beta chains from one sample, sequenced in a study of blood T cell repertoires in COVID-19. Sequencing used immunoSEQ multiplex PCR; TCRdb keeps in-frame clones, though not all of them. The repertoire consists of 200,000 to 250,000 clones, with about four fifths occurring once and the leading ten covering around 6.5%. The source material was PBMCs or T cells enriched from blood (not recorded which). The receptors come from a woman in her thirties or forties who had recovered from COVID-19. CDR3s include the opening cysteine and the closing phenylalanine or tryptophan. Fields, in order: clone size, D gene, J gene, V gene, CDR3 DNA, CDR3 protein. A D gene is named only where the DNA matches it firmly. Some rows have no size entry. The others give once, few or many, or a class for an expanded clone.

abundance: .; d_gene: TRBD2; j_gene: TRBJ2-7; v_gene: TRBV7-9; CDR3nt: TGTGCCAGCGTCATCGTCGGGACTAGCTCCTACGAGCAGTACTTC; CDR3aa: CASVIVGTSSYEQYF
abundance: .; d_gene: .; j_gene: TRBJ2-6; v_gene: TRBV7-2; CDR3nt: TGTGCCAGCAGCTTATACAGCTCTGGGGCCAACGTCCTGACTTTC; CDR3aa: CASSLYSSGANVLTF
abundance: .; d_gene: TRBD1; j_gene: TRBJ2-7; v_gene: TRBV5-8; CDR3nt: TGTGCCAGCAGACCCGACCGGGACAGACCTTTCTACGAGCAGTACTTC; CDR3aa: CASRPDRDRPFYEQYF
abundance: .; d_gene: .; j_gene: TRBJ1-6; v_gene: TRBV2; CDR3nt: TGTGCCAGCATAGGTGGGCAGGGAGGATCACCCCTCCACTTT; CDR3aa: CASIGGQGGSPLHF
abundance: .; d_gene: TRBD1; j_gene: TRBJ1-4; v_gene: TRBV2; CDR3nt: TGTGCCAGCATACCGGGACAGGGGGCAAAACTGTTTTTT; CDR3aa: CASIPGQGAKLFF
abundance: .; d_gene: .; j_gene: TRBJ1-2; v_gene: TRBV28; CDR3nt: TGTGCCAGCGAAAACTCAGGGGACCCGGGCTATGGCTACACCTTC; CDR3aa: CASENSGDPGYGYTF
abundance: .; d_gene: TRBD1; j_gene: TRBJ2-3; v_gene: TRBV9; CDR3nt: TGTGCCACCCAGTACGGGACAGTGGTCACAGATACGCAGTATTTT; CDR3aa: CATQYGTVVTDTQYF
abundance: .; d_gene: TRBD1; j_gene: TRBJ2-7; v_gene: TRBV28; CDR3nt: TGTGCCGCGGGGGACAGGGATTGGTTCGAGCAGTACTTC; CDR3aa: CAAGDRDWFEQYF
abundance: .; d_gene: .; j_gene: TRBJ1-5; v_gene: TRBV2; CDR3nt: TGTGCCAGCAGTGCGGGGAGACAGCCCCAGCATTTT; CDR3aa: CASSAGRQPQHF
abundance: .; d_gene: TRBD1; j_gene: TRBJ2-2; v_gene: TRBV2; CDR3nt: TGTGCCAGCAGGCTTAGATACAGGGGGACCGGGGAGCTGTTTTTT; CDR3aa: CASRLRYRGTGELFF
abundance: once; d_gene: TRBD1; j_gene: TRBJ1-6; v_gene: TRBV2; CDR3nt: TGTGCCAGCGGGACAGGGATGGATTCACCCCTCCACTTT; CDR3aa: CASGTGMDSPLHF
abundance: .; d_gene: .; j_gene: TRBJ1-5; v_gene: TRBV12-3/TRBV12-4; CDR3nt: TGTGCCAGCAGACCTGGACAGAATCAGCCCCAGCATTTT; CDR3aa: CASRPGQNQPQHF
abundance: .; d_gene: .; j_gene: TRBJ2-7; v_gene: TRBV13; CDR3nt: TGTGCCAGCAGCTTAGAAGGGGGAGGGCCAGGGGAGCAGTACTTC; CDR3aa: CASSLEGGGPGEQYF
abundance: .; d_gene: .; j_gene: TRBJ1-1; v_gene: TRBV28; CDR3nt: TGTGCCAGCAGCAGGGGTCCTGAAGCTTTCTTT; CDR3aa: CASSRGPEAFF
abundance: .; d_gene: .; j_gene: TRBJ2-4; v_gene: TRBV11-3; CDR3nt: TGTGCCAGCAGCTATCGGGGGTCAGGGGCCAAAAACATTCAGTACTTC; CDR3aa: CASSYRGSGAKNIQYF
abundance: .; d_gene: .; j_gene: TRBJ2-1; v_gene: TRBV5-1; CDR3nt: TGCGCCAGCAGCTTGGTCGGGACATCGTACAATGAGCAGTTCTTC; CDR3aa: CASSLVGTSYNEQFF
abundance: .; d_gene: .; j_gene: TRBJ1-1; v_gene: TRBV5-4; CDR3nt: TGTGCCAGCAGCCGAAGGACACTGAACACTGAAGCTTTCTTT; CDR3aa: CASSRRTLNTEAFF
abundance: .; d_gene: .; j_gene: TRBJ1-1; v_gene: TRBV7-8; CDR3nt: TGTGCCAGCAGCTTCTCAAGGGGGAACACTGAAGCTTTCTTT; CDR3aa: CASSFSRGNTEAFF
abundance: .; d_gene: TRBD1; j_gene: TRBJ1-2; v_gene: TRBV27; CDR3nt: TGTGCCAGCAGTTTAAGGGACAGGGCTGGCTACACCTTC; CDR3aa: CASSLRDRAGYTF
abundance: .; d_gene: .; j_gene: TRBJ1-5; v_gene: TRBV21-1; CDR3nt: TGTGCCAGCAGCAAACTGAGCAATCAGCCCCAGCATTTT; CDR3aa: CASSKLSNQPQHF
abundance: .; d_gene: .; j_gene: TRBJ2-5; v_gene: TRBV4-1; CDR3nt: TGCGCCAGCAGCGCCTTTACGGGAGAGACCCAGTACTTC; CDR3aa: CASSAFTGETQYF
abundance: .; d_gene: .; j_gene: TRBJ1-1; v_gene: TRBV27; CDR3nt: TGTGCCAGCACCCCCGCGGCAGAATACACTGAAGCTTTCTTT; CDR3aa: CASTPAAEYTEAFF
abundance: few; d_gene: .; j_gene: TRBJ1-1; v_gene: TRBV4-1; CDR3nt: TGCGCCAGCAGTGGGGAGGTTAACACTGAAGCTTTCTTT; CDR3aa: CASSGEVNTEAFF
abundance: .; d_gene: .; j_gene: TRBJ1-4; v_gene: TRBV29-1; CDR3nt: TGCAGCGTCCGACAAAACTTTGGCGAAAAACTGTTTTTT; CDR3aa: CSVRQNFGEKLFF
abundance: .; d_gene: .; j_gene: TRBJ2-2; v_gene: TRBV5-1; CDR3nt: TGCGCCAGCAAGGAGGATTTAGGGACTCGTACCGGGGAGCTGTTTTTT; CDR3aa: CASKEDLGTRTGELFF
abundance: .; d_gene: TRBD1; j_gene: TRBJ2-7; v_gene: TRBV10-2; CDR3nt: TGCGCCAGCACCTCGACAGGGTCTCACGAGCAGTACTTC; CDR3aa: CASTSTGSHEQYF
abundance: once; d_gene: TRBD1; j_gene: TRBJ1-5; v_gene: TRBV2; CDR3nt: TGTGCCAGCACTCCGGGACAGCTAACTTCCTATCAGCCCCAGCATTTT; CDR3aa: CASTPGQLTSYQPQHF
abundance: .; d_gene: .; j_gene: TRBJ2-3; v_gene: TRBV24-1; CDR3nt: TGTGCCACCAGTGACAATAGACTGGATGGCACAGATACGCAGTATTTT; CDR3aa: CATSDNRLDGTDTQYF
abundance: .; d_gene: TRBD1; j_gene: TRBJ1-2; v_gene: TRBV27; CDR3nt: TGTGCCAGCAGTTTACAGGGGGCGCAAGGACCTGGCTACACCTTC; CDR3aa: CASSLQGAQGPGYTF
abundance: few; d_gene: TRBD1; j_gene: TRBJ1-2; v_gene: TRBV11-3; CDR3nt: TGTGCCAGCAGCTTAGCTGGGACAGGACTCGGTGGCTACACCTTC; CDR3aa: CASSLAGTGLGGYTF
abundance: .; d_gene: .; j_gene: TRBJ1-2; v_gene: TRBV12-3/TRBV12-4; CDR3nt: TGTGCCAGCGGTCGGTTCCTTAACTATGGCTACACCTTC; CDR3aa: CASGRFLNYGYTF
abundance: .; d_gene: TRBD2; j_gene: TRBJ2-3; v_gene: TRBV5-1; CDR3nt: TGCGCCAGCAGCACTACTAGCGGGAGGGGCACAGATACGCAGTATTTT; CDR3aa: CASSTTSGRGTDTQYF
abundance: .; d_gene: .; j_gene: TRBJ2-3; v_gene: TRBV5-4; CDR3nt: TGTGCCAGCAGCGGGACACGCACAGATACGCAGTATTTT; CDR3aa: CASSGTRTDTQYF
abundance: once; d_gene: .; j_gene: TRBJ2-5; v_gene: TRBV3-1/TRBV3-2; CDR3nt: TGTGCCAGCAGCCAAGCGAGCGGCCAAGAGACCCAGTACTTC; CDR3aa: CASSQASGQETQYF
abundance: .; d_gene: .; j_gene: TRBJ2-1; v_gene: TRBV7-8; CDR3nt: TGTGCCAGCAGCTTACGGGGGTCCTACAATGAGCAGTTCTTC; CDR3aa: CASSLRGSYNEQFF
abundance: .; d_gene: TRBD1; j_gene: TRBJ1-2; v_gene: TRBV23-1; CDR3nt: TGCGCCAGCAGTCAAACGAACAGGGGGCGCGTCTATGGCTACACCTTC; CDR3aa: CASSQTNRGRVYGYTF
abundance: .; d_gene: .; j_gene: TRBJ1-1; v_gene: TRBV6-1; CDR3nt: TGTGCCAGCAGTGAACGCCCTGGGCCTGAAGCTTTCTTT; CDR3aa: CASSERPGPEAFF
abundance: once; d_gene: .; j_gene: TRBJ2-6; v_gene: TRBV28; CDR3nt: TGTGCCAGCAGTTTACGGACGGGGGGCCCTGGGGCCAACGTCCTGACTTTC; CDR3aa: CASSLRTGGPGANVLTF